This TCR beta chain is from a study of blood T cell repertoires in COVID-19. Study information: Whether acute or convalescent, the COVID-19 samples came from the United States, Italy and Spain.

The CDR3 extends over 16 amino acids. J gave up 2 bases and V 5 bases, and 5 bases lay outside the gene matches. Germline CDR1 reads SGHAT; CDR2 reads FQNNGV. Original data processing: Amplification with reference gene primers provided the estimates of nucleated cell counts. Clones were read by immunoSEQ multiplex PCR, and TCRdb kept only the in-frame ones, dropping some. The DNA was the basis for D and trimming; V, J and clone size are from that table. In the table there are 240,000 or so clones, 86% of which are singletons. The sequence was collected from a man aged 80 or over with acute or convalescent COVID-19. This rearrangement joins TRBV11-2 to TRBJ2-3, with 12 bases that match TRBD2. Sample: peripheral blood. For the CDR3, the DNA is TGTGCCAGCAGCACTGGACTAGCGGGGCACACAGATACGCAGTATTTT. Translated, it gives CASSTGLAGHTDTQYF.